The present entry profiles one TCR beta chain with its context. No antigen is known for it. Base-call qualities are not available, and no considerably larger clone is one nucleotide away. The CDR3 measures 14 amino acids from cysteine to phenylalanine. Of all the DNA, just the CDR3 is kept, 42 bases in frame from base 1. The germline V gene sets CDR1 to MNHEY and CDR2 to SVGAGI. Trimming removed 6 bases from V and 0 bases from J; the gene matches leave 5 bases unexplained. TCRbeta CDR3 regions were amplified from genomic DNA by means of the immunoSEQ Assay, a bias-controlled multiplex PCR. The paper's data handling went like this. The number of nucleated cells in each sample was estimated from the amplification of reference gene primers within the assay. To quantify the absolute abundance of each unique TCRbeta CDR3 rearrangement, sequence reads were collapsed and filtered. For each sample, productive Simpson clonality was calculated as the square root of Simpson's diversity index over productive rearrangements. The immuneACCESS repertoire file appears here via TCRdb, limited to in-frame rearrangements. These files lack a portion of the clones; in checked studies, under half of the deficit traces to unresolved V genes, and the cause of the others is not known. The V and J calls and clone size are taken from that table; D and trimming were inferred from the DNA. The sample contains 200,000 or so clones, around 82% of them found a single time. The ten biggest clones cover around 7% of the sample.

Participants in the prospective study were aged roughly 18 to 89 years, lived in about two dozen United States geographic areas, and enrolled through a virtual design. In the prospective study, cohorts were assigned on the basis of participant-reported clinical history obtained from a screening survey and a study questionnaire. ImmuneRACE Cohort 3 recovered participants were defined by two consecutive negative NP/OP PCR tests, healthcare professional clearance, or symptom resolution. Each participant in the prospective study had whole blood, serum and a nasopharyngeal or oropharyngeal swab collected by mobile phlebotomists. Additional blood draws and questionnaires over an approximately two-month period could optionally be provided by prospective study participants. Prospective study blood samples were shipped either frozen or at room temperature before DNA extraction. The data stem from a study of blood T cell repertoires in COVID-19 (TCRdb year 2020). A note on the overall study: Collaborator samples came from the United States, Italy and Spain and covered acute and convalescent phases of COVID-19. The material from the prospective study consisted of cDNA or gDNA derived from T cells, B-cell-depleted T cells, or PBMCs. Deeply sampled blood TCRbeta repertoires from subjects exposed to, actively infected with, or recovered from COVID-19 were included in the dataset. The repertoires were released in a freely available public database meant as a resource for research on the immune response to SARS-CoV-2. Samples were obtained from the ongoing ImmuneRACE study (first 160 participants) and from roughly 1,300 subjects provided by 6 global collaborators. The sample metadata nearly always contained a de-identified subject ID, COVID-19 status, age in years and sex. HLA class I and class II types, where available, came from metadata supplied by the sample provider rather than from assay-based typing.

General findings and caveats noted by the study authors: How much clinical and demographic metadata was included differed by source and by participant, and the metadata was provided uncurated.

Recombination joined TRBV6-5 with TRBJ2-7; TRBD1 aligns with 7 central bases. The sample taken for sequencing was PBMCs or T cells enriched from blood (not recorded which). The source is a man between 35 and 55 years old who had recovered from COVID-19. The nucleotides are TGTGCCAGCAGCTGGGGACAGCCCTCCTACGAGCAGTACTTC. Translated, this gives CASSWGQPSYEQYF.